The 13 T cell receptor beta chains in this list originate from one sample, sequenced in a study of cytomegalovirus exposure and HLA in healthy donors (dated by TCRdb to 2015 to 2018). The library was produced with the immunoSEQ multiplex PCR assay. For the multiplex PCR, a mixture combining 60 forward primers for TCR Vbeta segments and 13 reverse primers for TCR Jbeta segments was used. TCRdb obtained this table from immuneACCESS and retained in-frame rearrangements with V and J assigned. These tables miss some clones; where compared with another copy, unresolved V genes account for less than half of the shortfall, and the remainder is unexplained. Within this sample are about 280,000 clones, with 70% to 90% of them counted one time only. The ten largest clones represent roughly 2% of the sample. The source material was PBMCs. Source of these receptors: a young woman in good health and CMV-seronegative.

This rearrangement joins TRBV4-2 to TRBJ2-2; the match to TRBD2 covers 8 bases. This CDR3 has 16 residues. Germline V gene sequence: CDR1 LGHNA, CDR2 YNFKEQ. V was pared by 0 bases and J by 5 bases, with 5 bases of the junction left unmatched. The CDR3 spells CASSQDPGLETGELFF. CDR3 DNA: TGTGCCAGCAGCCAAGATCCGGGACTAGAGACCGGGGAGCTGTTTTTT.

Details on this clone: Relative to the germline gene, one junction end is altered; a read error may explain this. The chain combines TRBV7-9 with TRBJ1-1; weak D call: TRBD1 (5 bases). Germline V lookup: CDR1 SEHNR, CDR2 FQNEAQ (reference sequence). The CDR3 is 12 amino acids. The CDR3 nucleotides read TGTTCCAGCAGACAGCTGAACACTGAAGCTTTCTTT. Amino acid sequence: CSSRQLNTEAFF.

V gene TRBV10-3 combines with J gene TRBJ2-1; 11 positions agree with TRBD2. In germline, CDR1 is ENHRY, CDR2 SYGVKD. There are 14 residues in the CDR3. The V and J ends lost 8 bases and 5 bases, in that order; junction bases with no gene match: 5. The CDR3 region has the DNA TGTGCCATCGGTCCGACTAGCGGGGACAATGAGCAGTTCTTC. This gives the protein CAIGPTSGDNEQFF.

This chain links TRBV5-6 with TRBJ1-1; 8 bases map to TRBD1. Germline-derived CDR1 and CDR2 are SGHDT and YYEEEE. The V and J ends lost 4 bases and 10 bases, in that order; junction bases with no gene match: 3. The CDR3 consists of 11 residues. CDR3 in amino acids: CASSRTGTAFF. The CDR3 coding sequence is TGTGCCAGCAGCCGGACAGGGACAGCTTTCTTT. The full variable domain, with the rest looked up from reference TRBV5-6 and TRBJ1-1, is DAGVTQSPTHLIKTRGQQVTLRCSPKSGHDTVSWYQQALGQGPQFIFQYYEEEERQRGNFPDRFSGHQFPNYSSELNVNALLLGDSALYLCASSRTGTAFFGQGTRLTVV.

The gene calls are TRBV9 and TRBJ2-7, with TRBD1 matching over 12 bases. V lost 3 bases, J lost 5 bases, and 3 bases stayed unmatched. The germline V gene encodes CDR1 SGDLS and CDR2 YYNGEE. The CDR3 covers 14 residues. The CDR3 nucleotides are TGTGCCAGCAGCGCGGGACAGGGGGCCAACGAGCAGTACTTC. It is translated as CASSAGQGANEQYF.

The chain joins TRBV5-6 to TRBJ2-7; no definite D call. Per germline, CDR1 SGHDT and CDR2 YYEEEE. With 4 bases removed from V and 0 bases from J, the gap between germline ends came to 8 bases. The CDR3 is 13 residues long. The CDR3 nucleotides read TGTGCCAGCAGCCCCCCGTCCTCCTACGAGCAGTACTTC. Protein: CASSPPSSYEQYF.

The rearrangement links TRBV5-1 to TRBJ2-6, with 11 bases matching TRBD2. The V gene's germline CDR1 is SGHRS and CDR2 YFSETQ. J gave up 1 base and V 4 bases, and 10 bases lay outside the gene matches. The CDR3 runs 19 residues. The CDR3 sequence: CASSVLSGGARSGANVLTF. The DNA of the CDR3 is TGCGCCAGCAGCGTACTTAGCGGGGGGGCCAGGTCTGGGGCCAACGTCCTGACTTTC.

In this sample, this clone turned up once. This sequence joins TRBV5-1 and TRBJ1-5, with D maybe TRBD1 (5 bases). CDR1 SGHRS and CDR2 YFSETQ come from the germline V gene. V lost 0 bases, J lost 4 bases, and 11 bases lay in between. The length of the CDR3 is 15 residues. The CDR3 bases are TGCGCCAGCAGCTTGGGGGCCAGGGAAAATCAGCCCCAGCATTTT. This sequence encodes CASSLGARENQPQHF.

CDR3 in DNA: TGTGCCAGCAGCCAAGATAAGCATGAAAAACTGTTTTTT. It encodes CASSQDKHEKLFF. The chain has TRBV4-2 and TRBJ1-4; D gene unclear. This CDR3 contains 13 residues. Germline lookup yields CDR1 LGHNA and CDR2 YNFKEQ. V dropped 0 bases and J dropped 6 bases, with 5 bases sitting between them.

This clone appeared a single time. The gene calls are TRBV7-2 and TRBJ2-7, with D perhaps matching TRBD2 (7 bases). Germline V CDR1 and CDR2: SGHTA, FQGNSA. The CDR3 covers 13 residues. Trimming took 1 base from V and 6 from J, leaving 10 bases between them. CDR3 in DNA: TGTGCCAGCAGCTTAGGGGGGGGGCGCGAGCAGTACTTC. It yields the protein CASSLGGGREQYF.

This clone is a singleton in its sample. The chain couples TRBV27 to TRBJ2-1, with D perhaps matching TRBD1 (6 bases). Trimming removed 8 bases at V and 1 base at J, with 12 bases between. CDR1 and CDR2 from the germline V gene are MNHEY and SMNVEV (reference sequence). The CDR3 extends over 14 amino acids. CDR3 nucleotides: TGTGCCAGCGCGGAACAGGGATCCTACAATGAGCAGTTCTTC. Its protein product is CASAEQGSYNEQFF.

The V and J genes are TRBV6-6 and TRBJ2-5, with D maybe TRBD1 (6 bases). V lost 8 bases and J 4 bases, leaving 20 bases between the germline ends. Germline V CDR1 and CDR2: MNHNY, SVGAGI (reference sequence). This CDR3 is built from 15 residues. The CDR3 DNA reads TGTGCCAGCTCCCCCCGGGGTGTCAGGGGAGAGACCCAGTACTTC. It is translated as CASSPRGVRGETQYF.

This chain uses TRBV18 with TRBJ1-4, with 8 bases fitting TRBD1. V gave up 5 bases and J gave up 7 bases; unmatched junction bases: 6. The germline V gene has CDR1 KGHSH and CDR2 LQKENI. The CDR3 runs to 14 residues. This CDR3 reads CASSLDRAGEKLFF. In DNA form, the CDR3 reads TGTGCCAGCTCATTGGACAGGGCGGGTGAAAAACTGTTTTTT.